These 18 T cell receptor beta chains originate from one sample sequenced in a study of blood T cell repertoires in COVID-19. Clones were read by immunoSEQ multiplex PCR, and TCRdb kept only the in-frame ones, dropping some. The profile covers roughly 120,000 clones, with 86% appearing a single time and roughly 5.4% taken by the ten largest. The specimen sequenced was peripheral blood. The receptor set was obtained from a human donor in a cohort sampled during active COVID-19.

This chain links TRBV28 with TRBJ2-5; the match to TRBD1 covers 7 bases. Germline lookup yields CDR1 MDHEN and CDR2 SYDVKM. The CDR3 loop spans 16 amino acids. V was pared by 2 bases and J by 3 bases, with 9 bases of the junction left unmatched. In nucleotides, the CDR3 is TGTGCCAGCAGTTTACCCCCCGGACAGGATGAAGAGACCCAGTACTTC. Its translation is CASSLPPGQDEETQYF.

The gene calls are TRBV5-1 and TRBJ2-3; D is undetermined. The V gene's germline CDR1 is SGHRS and CDR2 YFSETQ. V shed 6 bases and J shed 3 bases, with 14 bases lying between them. The CDR3 extends over 14 amino acids. The CDR3 DNA is TGCGCCAGCACGAGTAGGAGTTGGACAGATACGCAGTATTTT. Its translation: CASTSRSWTDTQYF.

This clone was observed a few times. This rearrangement joins TRBV3-1 (or the pseudogene TRBV3-2) to TRBJ2-6, with TRBD1 matching over 7 bases. The germline V gene encodes CDR1 LGHDT and CDR2 YNNKEL (reference sequence). Trimming at V came to 11 bases and at J to 0 bases, leaving 13 bases not matched to a gene. This CDR3 is built from 17 residues. This CDR3 reads CAVSRTGRSSGANVLTF. In DNA form, the CDR3 reads TGTGCCGTATCCAGGACAGGCCGGAGCTCTGGGGCCAACGTCCTGACTTTC.

V is TRBV19 and J is TRBJ2-7; TRBD1 matches at 8 bases. There are 12 residues in the CDR3. Per germline, CDR1 LNHDA and CDR2 SQIVND (reference sequence). J gave up 3 bases and V 9 bases, and 4 bases lay outside the gene matches. CDR3 DNA sequence: TGTGCCAGCAGGGACAGGTACTACGAGCAGTACTTC. Protein: CASRDRYYEQYF.

The chain recombines TRBV7-8 with TRBJ2-5, with 8 bases identical to TRBD1. The trim removed 6 bases at V and 1 base at J, leaving 13 bases unmatched. In germline, CDR1 is SGHVS, CDR2 FQNEAQ. This CDR3 is built from 17 residues. This CDR3 reads CASRRRPLGTGQETQYF. The CDR3 DNA is TGTGCCAGCAGACGAAGGCCCCTCGGGACAGGCCAAGAGACCCAGTACTTC. The variable domain in full, with the rest retrieved from reference TRBV7-8 and TRBJ2-5, is GAGVSQSPRYKVAKRGQDVALRCDPISGHVSLFWYQQALGQGPEFLTYFQNEAQLDKSGLPSDRFFAERPEGSVSTLKIQRTQQEDSAVYLCASRRRPLGTGQETQYFGPGTRLLVL.

The V call is TRBV7-6, the J call TRBJ2-7, with 10 bases matching TRBD1. V lost 5 bases and J lost 5; bases outside the gene matches: 9. Germline-derived CDR1 and CDR2 are SGHVS and FNYEAQ. There are 15 residues in the CDR3. CDR3 residues: CASSPPRDRGNEQYF. CDR3 in DNA: TGTGCCAGCAGCCCACCCCGGGACAGGGGTAACGAGCAGTACTTC. Using reference TRBV7-6 and TRBJ2-7 for the parts outside the CDR3, the full variable domain is GAGVSQSPRYKVTKRGQDVALRCDPISGHVSLYWYRQALGQGPEFLTYFNYEAQQDKSGLPNDRFSAERPEGSISTLTIQRTEQRDSAMYRCASSPPRDRGNEQYFGPGTRLTVT.

This clone has more than one count but fewer than ten. The chain uses TRBV18 and TRBJ2-3, with 10 bases aligning to TRBD2. V dropped 3 bases and J dropped 0; count of bases not matched to a gene: 3. The CDR3 runs 16 residues. Looked up from germline, CDR1 is KGHSH and CDR2 is LQKENI. CDR3 loop: CASSPRTSGSTDTQYF. DNA of the CDR3: TGTGCCAGCTCACCCAGGACTAGCGGTAGCACAGATACGCAGTATTTT. Supplemented by reference TRBV18 and TRBJ2-3, the full variable domain reads NAGVMQNPRHLVRRRGQEARLRCSPMKGHSHVYWYRQLPEEGLKFMVYLQKENIIDESGMPKERFSAEFPKEGPSILRIQQVVRGDSAAYFCASSPRTSGSTDTQYFGPGTRLTVL.

The chain recombines TRBV10-3 with TRBJ1-1, with D possibly TRBD1 on 5 matching bases. There are 13 residues in the CDR3. The V end was cut by 7 bases, the J end by 0 bases, with 9 bases between. Germline lookup yields CDR1 ENHRY and CDR2 SYGVKD. The CDR3 DNA follows: TGTGCCATCATGGCAGGGCTGAACACTGAAGCTTTCTTT. Its translation is CAIMAGLNTEAFF.

This chain joins TRBV9 and TRBJ1-2, with no clear D. The CDR3 is made up of 15 amino acids. Germline lookup yields CDR1 SGDLS and CDR2 YYNGEE. The V and J ends lost 0 bases and 3 bases respectively, with 12 bases between them. The CDR3 coding sequence is TGTGCCAGCAGCGTAGATGGCGGAGGGTACTATGGCTACACCTTC. As protein: CASSVDGGGYYGYTF.

By frequency in the sample, this clone is medium-sized. The chain is built from TRBV4-1 and TRBJ2-1, with TRBD2 identical over 7 bases. This CDR3 comprises 14 residues. The germline V gene encodes CDR1 MGHRA and CDR2 YSYEKL. The junction had 5 bases not matched to a gene; V was cut back by 4 bases and J by 5 bases. CDR3 in amino acids: CASSPPGLNNEQFF. The CDR3, as DNA: TGCGCCAGCAGCCCCCCGGGACTAAACAATGAGCAGTTCTTC.

The V gene is TRBV7-9, the J gene TRBJ2-3, with TRBD1 matching over 8 bases. This CDR3 is built from 14 residues. V shed 5 bases and J 5 bases; nucleotides not matched to a gene: 6. Germline V gives CDR1 SEHNR, CDR2 FQNEAQ (reference sequence). CDR3 protein: CASSQQGAVDTQYF. The CDR3 coding sequence is TGTGCCAGCAGCCAGCAGGGGGCTGTAGATACGCAGTATTTT.

This chain links TRBV7-3 with TRBJ2-3; the match to TRBD1 covers 7 bases. Trimming at V came to 4 bases and at J to 0 bases, leaving 4 bases not matched to a gene. This CDR3 has 15 amino acids. The germline CDR1 and CDR2 sequences are SGHTA and FQGTGA. The CDR3 here is CASSSQGFSTDTQYF. As DNA, the CDR3 is TGTGCCAGCAGCTCACAGGGGTTTAGCACAGATACGCAGTATTTT.

This chain joins TRBV6-2 or TRBV6-3 and TRBJ2-3, with 9 nucleotides matching TRBD2. The CDR3 extends over 17 amino acids. Germline assignment: CDR1 MNHEY and CDR2 SVGEGT. With V trimmed by 4 bases and J by 6 bases, 14 bases remained unmatched. The chain's CDR3 is CASSSTPYSGRRDTQYF. The CDR3 DNA follows: TGTGCCAGCAGTTCCACCCCTTATAGCGGGAGACGGGATACGCAGTATTTT.

V is TRBV7-9 and J is TRBJ2-2, with a possible D match to TRBD1 (6 bases). CDR1 and CDR2 from the germline V gene are SEHNR and FQNEAQ (reference sequence). CDR3 length equals 16 residues. Trimming pared 5 bases from V and 2 bases from J, leaving 15 bases between. CDR3 region: CASSPWGQGNTGELFF. The CDR3 nucleotides read TGTGCCAGCAGCCCGTGGGGGCAGGGTAACACCGGGGAGCTGTTTTTT.

The chain joins TRBV3-1 (or the pseudogene TRBV3-2) to TRBJ2-7, with D tentatively TRBD1 (7 bases). V lost 0 bases and J lost 2, with 17 bases in between. Per germline, CDR1 LGHDT and CDR2 YNNKEL (reference sequence). The CDR3 sequence is 17 residues long. The CDR3 here is CASSQDRQGGNPYEQYF. In DNA, the CDR3 is TGTGCCAGCAGCCAAGACCGGCAGGGGGGCAACCCCTACGAGCAGTACTTC.

This clone has just one count. The chain joins TRBV28 to TRBJ2-7, with 9 bases lining up with TRBD2. Germline loops: CDR1 MDHEN, CDR2 SYDVKM. J gave up 4 bases and V 4 bases, and 11 bases lay outside the gene matches. This CDR3 is 16 amino acids long. The CDR3: CASSSGYSGSGYEQYF. The CDR3 nucleotides read TGTGCCAGCAGTTCGGGTTATAGCGGGAGTGGGTACGAGCAGTACTTC.

V usage is TRBV6-2 or TRBV6-3 and J usage is TRBJ2-7, with D possibly TRBD2 on 6 matching bases. Germline assignment: CDR1 MNHEY and CDR2 SVGEGT. CDR3 length equals 15 residues. Trimming took 3 bases from V and 0 from J, leaving 12 bases between them. The CDR3 sequence: CASSYRLASSYEQYF. The DNA for the CDR3 is TGTGCCAGCAGTTATAGGCTAGCGAGCTCCTACGAGCAGTACTTC.

The chain recombines TRBV13 with TRBJ2-3, with a weak D call TRBD2 (5 bases). V lost 5 bases and J lost 6, with 18 bases in between. Germline loops: CDR1 PRHDT, CDR2 FYEKMQ (reference sequence). The CDR3 has 15 amino acids. DNA for the CDR3: TGTGCCAGCAGCGAGGCTAGGGAGCGTGCGGATACGCAGTATTTT. It is translated as CASSEARERADTQYF.